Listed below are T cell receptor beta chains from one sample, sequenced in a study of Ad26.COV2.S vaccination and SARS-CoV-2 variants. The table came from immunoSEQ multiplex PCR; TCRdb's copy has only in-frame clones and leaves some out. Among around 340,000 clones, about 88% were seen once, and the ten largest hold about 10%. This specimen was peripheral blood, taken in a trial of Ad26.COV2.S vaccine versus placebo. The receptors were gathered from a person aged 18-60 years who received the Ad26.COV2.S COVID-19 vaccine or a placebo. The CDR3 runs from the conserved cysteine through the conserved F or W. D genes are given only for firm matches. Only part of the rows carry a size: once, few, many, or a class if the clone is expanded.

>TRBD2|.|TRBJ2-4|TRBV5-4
TGTGCCAGCACCCAGGATAGCGGGGGGAGCAAAAACATTCAGTACTTC
CASTQDSGGSKNIQYF
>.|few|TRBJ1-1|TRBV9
TGTGCCAGCAGCGTAGGTTCGGGTCCTGCCGAAGCTTTCTTT
CASSVGSGPAEAFF
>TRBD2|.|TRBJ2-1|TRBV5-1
TGCGCCAGCAGCTTCGGGACGGGAGGGCCATCCTACAATGAGCAGTTCTTC
CASSFGTGGPSYNEQFF
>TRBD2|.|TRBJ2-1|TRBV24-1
TGTGCCACCAGCCCACAGGATCTAGCGGGGATCTACAATGAGCAGTTCTTC
CATSPQDLAGIYNEQFF
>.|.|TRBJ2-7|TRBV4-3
TGCGCCAGCAGCCAAGGCCCTAGCTCCCATTTCGAGCAGTACTTC
CASSQGPSSHFEQYF
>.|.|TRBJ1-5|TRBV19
TGTGCCAGTAATTCGGGACAATATAGCAATCAGCCCCAGCATTTT
CASNSGQYSNQPQHF
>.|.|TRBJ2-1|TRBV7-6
TGTGCCAGCAAAAGGGACATCTCCTACAATGAGCAGTTCTTC
CASKRDISYNEQFF
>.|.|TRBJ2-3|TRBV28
TGTGCCAGCAGTTCGAATGGACATCCCGAGGTCCCCACAGATACGCAGTATTTT
CASSSNGHPEVPTDTQYF
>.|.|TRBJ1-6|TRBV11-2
TGTGCCAGCAGCTTCCAGGGGAATAATTCACCCCTCCACTTT
CASSFQGNNSPLHF
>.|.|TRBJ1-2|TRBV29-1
TGCAGCGTTACTTACGGACGGAGCTATGGCTACACCTTC
CSVTYGRSYGYTF
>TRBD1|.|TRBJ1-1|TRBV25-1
TGTGCCAGCACTTCGGACAGGAGCAAAGCTTTCTTT
CASTSDRSKAFF
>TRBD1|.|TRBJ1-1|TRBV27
TGTGCCAGCAGTCCCATCGTATACAGGGGGGAAAACACTGAAGCTTTCTTT
CASSPIVYRGENTEAFF
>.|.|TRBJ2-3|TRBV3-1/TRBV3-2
TGTGCCAGCAGCCAAGCTACCGCCAGCACAGATACGCAGTATTTT
CASSQATASTDTQYF
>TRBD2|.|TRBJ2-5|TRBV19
TGTGCCAGTAGTATTGGGCTAGCGGAATTAAAAGAGACCCAGTACTTC
CASSIGLAELKETQYF
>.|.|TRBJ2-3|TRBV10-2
TGCGCCAGCAGTGGGGGGGGCGCAGATACGCAGTATTTT
CASSGGGADTQYF
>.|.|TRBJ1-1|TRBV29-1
TGCAGCGTTGAAAGAGGGATCGGTGAAGCTTTCTTT
CSVERGIGEAFF
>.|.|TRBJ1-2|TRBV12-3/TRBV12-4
TGTGCCAGCAGTCCCGACATCGGTGGCTACACCTTC
CASSPDIGGYTF
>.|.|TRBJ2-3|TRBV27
TGTGCCAGCAGTTCCCGGGACGGGGTTAGCACAGATACGCAGTATTTT
CASSSRDGVSTDTQYF
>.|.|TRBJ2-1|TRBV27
TGTGCCAGCAGTTTATCGCCCCCCGGCAGCTCCTACAATGAGCAGTTCTTC
CASSLSPPGSSYNEQFF
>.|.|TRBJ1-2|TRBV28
TGTGCCAGCAGGTCGGTGTTGTTAAGGGGTCTGAACTATGGCTACACCTTC
CASRSVLLRGLNYGYTF
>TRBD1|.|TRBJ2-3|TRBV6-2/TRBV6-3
TGTGCCAGCAGCCGGGACAGGGACACAGATACGCAGTATTTT
CASSRDRDTDTQYF
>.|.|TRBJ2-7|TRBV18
TGTGCCAGCTCCTCGGGCAGGAGCTCCTACGAGCAGTACTTC
CASSSGRSSYEQYF
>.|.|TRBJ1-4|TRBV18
TGTGCCAGCTCACCACGATCTGGGGTAGGAACTAATGAAAAACTGTTTTTT
CASSPRSGVGTNEKLFF
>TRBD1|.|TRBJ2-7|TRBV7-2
TGTGCCAGCAGCTCTACTCCGGGACAGGGCTACGAGCAGTACTTC
CASSSTPGQGYEQYF
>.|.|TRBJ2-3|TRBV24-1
TGTGCCACCAGTGGACTTCGAGATACGCAGTATTTT
CATSGLRDTQYF
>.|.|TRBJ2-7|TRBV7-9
TGTGCCAGCAGCTTAGGCATGTTCTCATCCTCCTACGAGCAGTACTTC
CASSLGMFSSSYEQYF
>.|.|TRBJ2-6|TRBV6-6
TGTGCCAGCAGTTACAGGCAGGACTCTGGGGCCAACGTCCTGACTTTC
CASSYRQDSGANVLTF
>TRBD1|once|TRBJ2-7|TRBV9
TGTGCCAGCAGCGTAGGTACAGGGGCAAACGGACACGAGCAGTACTTC
CASSVGTGANGHEQYF
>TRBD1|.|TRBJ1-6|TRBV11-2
TGTGCCAGCAGCTTAAGGAGGACAGGGGACTCACCCCTCCACTTT
CASSLRRTGDSPLHF
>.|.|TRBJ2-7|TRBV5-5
TGTGCCAGCAGCTTTCAAGACGGGTACGAGCAGTACTTC
CASSFQDGYEQYF
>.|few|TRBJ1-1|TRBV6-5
TGTGCCAGCAGTTCTCGGACAGCCGAAGCTTTCTTT
CASSSRTAEAFF
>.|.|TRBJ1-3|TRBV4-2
TGTGCCAGCAGCCAAAAGGTCGACGCGTACTCTGGAAACACCATATATTTT
CASSQKVDAYSGNTIYF
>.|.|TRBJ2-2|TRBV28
TGTGCCAGCAGTCCACGGGGACGAAACACCGGGGAGCTGTTTTTT
CASSPRGRNTGELFF
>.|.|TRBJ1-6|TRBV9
TGTGCCAGCAGCGTAGGGACTCTTAATAATTCACCCCTCCACTTT
CASSVGTLNNSPLHF
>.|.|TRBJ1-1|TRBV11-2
TGTGCCAGCAGCTTAGAAAAAGCTGAAGCTTTCTTT
CASSLEKAEAFF
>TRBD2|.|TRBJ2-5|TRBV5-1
TGCGCCAGCAGCTTGACTAGCGGCTCTCAAGAGACCCAGTACTTC
CASSLTSGSQETQYF
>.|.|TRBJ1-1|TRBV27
TGTGCCAGCAGTCCCCGATCGAACACTGAAGCTTTCTTT
CASSPRSNTEAFF
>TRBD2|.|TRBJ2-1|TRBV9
TGTGCCAGCAGCTCGGGGACTAAGTCCTCCCTTGAGCAGTTCTTC
CASSSGTKSSLEQFF
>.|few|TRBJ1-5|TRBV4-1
TGCGCCAGCAGCCAAGTTTCAAATAGCAATCAGCCCCAGCATTTT
CASSQVSNSNQPQHF
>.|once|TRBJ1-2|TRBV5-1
TGCGCCAGCAGCTGGAACAGGGCATCTAACTATGGCTACACCTTC
CASSWNRASNYGYTF
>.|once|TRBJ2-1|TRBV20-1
TGCAGTGCTAGTTCGGGGGGCGGTTCCTACAATGAGCAGTTCTTC
CSASSGGGSYNEQFF
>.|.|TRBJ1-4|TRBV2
TGTGCCAGCAGGAGGGGCACTAATGAAAAACTGTTTTTT
CASRRGTNEKLFF
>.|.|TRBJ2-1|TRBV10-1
TGCGCCAGCAGTTCCGGGACCTACAATGAGCAGTTCTTC
CASSSGTYNEQFF
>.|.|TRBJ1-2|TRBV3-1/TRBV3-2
TGTGCCAGCAGCCCCGGATATTCTACTCTGGTGGGTGGCTACACCTTC
CASSPGYSTLVGGYTF
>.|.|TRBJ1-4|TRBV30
TGTGCCTGGAGTAGCGGACAACGTGATGAAAAACTGTTTTTT
CAWSSGQRDEKLFF
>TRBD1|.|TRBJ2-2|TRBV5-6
TGTGCCAGCAGCTTTAGGGACAGGCAAACCGGGGAGCTGTTTTTT
CASSFRDRQTGELFF
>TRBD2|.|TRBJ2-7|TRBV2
TGTGCCAGCAGTGGTCATACTAGCGGGGGATACTACGAGCAGTACTTC
CASSGHTSGGYYEQYF
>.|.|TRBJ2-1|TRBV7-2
TGTGCCAGCAGACCTCCCTACGGACAACCAAAGTCCTACAATGAGCAGTTCTTC
CASRPPYGQPKSYNEQFF
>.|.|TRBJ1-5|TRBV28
TGTGCCAGCAGGCAGGGGAGCAATCAGCCCCAGCATTTT
CASRQGSNQPQHF
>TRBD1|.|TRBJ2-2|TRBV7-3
TGTGCCAGCAGAGTCCCACAGGGGGCGAGTTGGTGGGAGCTGTTTTTT
CASRVPQGASWWELFF
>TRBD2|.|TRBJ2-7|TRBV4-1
TGCGCCAGCAGCCAATCCGGGACTACCTTCTACGAGCAGTACTTC
CASSQSGTTFYEQYF
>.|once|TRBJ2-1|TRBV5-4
TGTGCCAGCAGCCCAGGGACTGTCAGCTCCTACAATGAGCAGTTCTTC
CASSPGTVSSYNEQFF
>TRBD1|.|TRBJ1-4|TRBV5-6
TGTGCCAGCACCGAGGGACAGCCAAATGAAAAACTGTTTTTT
CASTEGQPNEKLFF
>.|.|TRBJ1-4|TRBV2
TGTGCCAGCAGTACAGGGCAGAGTGATGAAAAACTGTTTTTT
CASSTGQSDEKLFF
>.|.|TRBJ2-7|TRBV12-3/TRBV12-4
TGTGCCAGCAGACGTGGGCCCCGAGGCGAGCAGTACTTC
CASRRGPRGEQYF
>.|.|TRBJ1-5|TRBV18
TGTGCCAGCTCACCACCAGGTACCTCCATCGGCAATCAGCCCCAGCATTTT
CASSPPGTSIGNQPQHF
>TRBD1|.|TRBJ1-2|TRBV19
TGTGCCAGTAGCCCGGGGACAGTCGGGAAGGGCTACACCTTC
CASSPGTVGKGYTF